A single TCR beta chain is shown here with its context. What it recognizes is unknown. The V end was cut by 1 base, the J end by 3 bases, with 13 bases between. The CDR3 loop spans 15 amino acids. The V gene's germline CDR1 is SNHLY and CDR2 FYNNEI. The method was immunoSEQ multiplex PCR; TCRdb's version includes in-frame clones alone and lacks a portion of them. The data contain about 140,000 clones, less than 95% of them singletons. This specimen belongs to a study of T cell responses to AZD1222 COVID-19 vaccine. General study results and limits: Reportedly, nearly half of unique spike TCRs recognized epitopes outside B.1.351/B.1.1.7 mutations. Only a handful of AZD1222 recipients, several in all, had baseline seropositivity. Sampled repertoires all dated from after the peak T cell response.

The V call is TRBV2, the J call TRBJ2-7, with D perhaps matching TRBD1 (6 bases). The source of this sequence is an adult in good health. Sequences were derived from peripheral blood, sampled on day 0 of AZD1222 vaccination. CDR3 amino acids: CASSEEQGLSYEQYF. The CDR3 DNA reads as TGTGCCAGCAGTGAAGAACAGGGTTTGAGCTACGAGCAGTACTTC.